The present entry profiles one T cell receptor (beta chain) with its context. Its antigen is unidentified. The sample originates from a study of T cell repertoires in cytomegalovirus infection. TCRdb called the reads again in MiXCR, with one record for every CDR3 protein. The data hold about 920,000 distinct CDR3 sequences, with approximately 30% observed a single time. CDR1 and CDR2 (germline): SGHVS, FQNEAQ. V was shortened by 1 base and J by 6 bases, with 9 bases between the two germline ends. The CDR3 extends over 13 amino acids. The sequencing here drew on cultured CD8+ T cells from PBMCs, taken from culture after CMV antigen stimulation. The rearrangement links TRBV7-8 to TRBJ1-2; D unresolved. This sequence originates from a human donor in good health (CMV status not recorded). Some clones in this sample may be carry-over from other donors' samples. The DNA for the CDR3 is TGTGCCAGCAGCTTAGAAGGTTTGAATGGCTACACCTTC. Its translation: CASSLEGLNGYTF.